One sample yielded the 25 T cell receptor beta chains listed below, sequenced in a study of early T cells in non-severe SARS-CoV-2 infection. TCRdb ran MiXCR on the 5' RACE reads and lists one entry per CDR3 protein. This table holds more than 50,000 distinct CDR3 sequences, under 15% found once. Specimen: whole blood, collected at baseline. The receptors shown here come from an adult who was a healthcare worker with PCR-confirmed SARS-CoV-2 infection or an uninfected control (not recorded which).

V usage is TRBV5-1 and J usage is TRBJ2-3, with TRBD2 matching 9 bases. Germline trimming cut 3 bases from V and 4 bases from J; bases unmatched to any gene: 3. CDR3 size: 14 residues. Germline lookup yields CDR1 SGHRS and CDR2 YFSETQ. The CDR3 DNA sequence: TGCGCCAGCAGCTCGACTAGCGGATCAGATACGCAGTATTTT. Protein sequence: CASSSTSGSDTQYF. Using reference TRBV5-1 and TRBJ2-3 for the parts outside the CDR3, the full variable domain is KAGVTQTPRYLIKTRGQQVTLSCSPISGHRSVSWYQQTPGQGLQFLFEYFSETQRNKGNFPGRFSGRQFSNSRSEMNVSTLELGDSALYLCASSSTSGSDTQYFGPGTRLTVL.

The chain links TRBV7-3 to TRBJ1-4; possibly TRBD1 for D (6 bases). Germline CDR1 is SGHTA and CDR2 is FQGTGA. V lost 7 bases, J lost 0 bases, and 9 bases lay in between. This CDR3 has 14 amino acids. CDR3 sequence (DNA): TGTGCCAGCAAGGGACATCCAACTAATGAAAAACTGTTTTTT. The encoded protein is CASKGHPTNEKLFF.

A word on this clonotype: This CDR3 is missing its conserved last phenylalanine or tryptophan, likely due to a read error. CDR3 protein: CSARYGKGLAGVGEQFL. CDR3 DNA sequence: TGCAGTGCTAGATATGGGAAGGGACTAGCGGGAGTGGGTGAGCAGTTCTTG. The J gene is TRBJ2-1, the V gene TRBV20-1, with 14 nucleotides matching TRBD2. V trimming: 2 bases; J trimming: 9 bases; junction bases outside the gene matches: 12. Germline lookup yields CDR1 DFQATT and CDR2 SNEGSKA (reference sequence). The CDR3 has 17 amino acids.

This chain joins TRBV29-1 and TRBJ2-7, with unresolved D. CDR1 SQVTM and CDR2 ANQGSEA come from the germline V gene. There are 14 residues in the CDR3. The CDR3 bases are TGCAGAATCCCGGGCCCCGGTAGCTCCTACGAGCAGTACTTC. It yields the protein CRIPGPGSSYEQYF.

V is TRBV3-1 and J is TRBJ1-1; possible D gene TRBD1, 5 bases. The length of the CDR3 is 14 residues. V was trimmed by 0 bases and J by 2 bases, leaving 7 bases between them. The germline V gene encodes CDR1 LGHDT and CDR2 YNNKEL (reference sequence). The CDR3 is CASSQDGDNTEAFF. CDR3 sequence (DNA): TGTGCCAGCAGCCAAGATGGGGACAACACTGAAGCTTTCTTT.

This clonotype was counted a few times. The chain carries TRBV2 and TRBJ2-2; possible D gene TRBD2, 5 bases. With 5 bases removed from V and 8 bases from J, the gap between germline ends came to 18 bases. From germline, CDR1 is SNHLY and CDR2 FYNNEI. CDR3 length: 15 amino acids. CDR3 bases: TGTGCCAGCAGTAAAACTGCTACGGGGTTAGGGGAGCTGTTTTTT. It yields the protein CASSKTATGLGELFF.

There are a few counts of this clonotype. J is TRBJ2-3 and V is TRBV5-1; TRBD1 aligns across 10 bases. CDR1 and CDR2 from the germline V gene are SGHRS and YFSETQ. This CDR3 is built from 15 residues. With 4 bases clipped from V and 0 bases from J, the junction kept 2 bases outside the gene matches. As DNA, the CDR3 is TGCGCCAGCAGCCGGGACAGGGGAAGCACAGATACGCAGTATTTT. It encodes CASSRDRGSTDTQYF.

This clonotype turned up a few times. This chain connects TRBV5-1 to TRBJ1-4; D is unresolved. There are 13 residues in the CDR3. V lost 4 bases to trimming and J lost 3 bases, with 7 bases between them. In germline, CDR1 is SGHRS, CDR2 YFSETQ. The CDR3, as DNA: TGCGCCAGCAGCGGAGAATCTAATGAAAAACTGTTTTTT. Translation: CASSGESNEKLFF.

This clonotype was recorded at least ten times. The chain is built from TRBV6-5 and TRBJ1-6; 7 positions match TRBD1. Losses at the gene ends were 7 bases for V and 6 bases for J; bases not matched to a gene: 15. CDR1 is MNHEY and CDR2 is SVGAGI in the germline V gene. The CDR3 runs to 17 residues. The chain's CDR3 is CASKEDLMAGGNSPLHF. CDR3 bases: TGTGCCAGCAAGGAAGACCTTATGGCAGGGGGTAATTCACCCCTCCACTTT.

The sample holds a few counts of this clonotype. For the CDR3, the DNA is TGTGCCAGCAGCCCTCTAGGCCCGGGGTTTGACTATGGCTACACCTTC. The encoded protein is CASSPLGPGFDYGYTF. The J gene is TRBJ1-2, the V gene TRBV7-2; D not resolved. This CDR3 has 16 residues. Deletions cut 5 bases from V and 3 bases from J, with 19 bases between. The germline CDR1 and CDR2 sequences are SGHTA and FQGNSA.

The chain is built from TRBV5-6 and TRBJ2-2; 8 positions agree with TRBD1. CDR1 is SGHDT and CDR2 is YYEEEE in the germline V gene. J lost 1 base, V lost 2 bases, and 7 bases had no gene match. CDR3 length: 17 amino acids. In DNA form, the CDR3 reads TGTGCCAGCAGCTTCACTCAGGGGGCCCTGAACACCGGGGAGCTGTTTTTT. This gives the protein CASSFTQGALNTGELFF. Full variable domain (remainder filled in from reference TRBV5-6 and TRBJ2-2): DAGVTQSPTHLIKTRGQQVTLRCSPKSGHDTVSWYQQALGQGPQFIFQYYEEEERQRGNFPDRFSGHQFPNYSSELNVNALLLGDSALYLCASSFTQGALNTGELFFGEGSRLTVL.

This chain connects TRBV19 to TRBJ2-3, with 12 bases identical to TRBD2. The CDR3 spans 15 residues. J lost 8 bases, V lost 4 bases, and 7 bases had no gene match. Germline CDR1 LNHDA, CDR2 SQIVND (reference sequence). The CDR3 loop is CASSTRTSGASTQYF. The DNA of the CDR3 is TGTGCCAGTAGTACCCGGACTAGCGGGGCTAGTACGCAGTATTTT.

As to this clonotype: The junction departs from the called germline gene at one end, perhaps through a read error. The chain carries TRBV24-1 and TRBJ1-5; 8 positions match TRBD1. Germline assignment: CDR1 KGHDR and CDR2 SFDVKD. This CDR3 has 16 amino acids. The CDR3 DNA is TGTGCCAGCAGTGATCATCAGGGACAGGTCAATCAGCCCCAGCATTTT. The encoded protein is CASSDHQGQVNQPQHF.

This chain connects TRBV5-1 to TRBJ2-5; no definite D call. The CDR3 extends over 13 amino acids. CDR1 and CDR2 (germline): SGHRS, YFSETQ. V lost 1 base to trimming and J lost 5 bases, with 9 bases between them. Here the CDR3 reads CASSLTVDETQYF. CDR3 DNA sequence: TGCGCCAGCAGCTTGACGGTGGATGAGACCCAGTACTTC.

This clonotype came up many times. This sequence joins TRBV12-3 or TRBV12-4 and TRBJ2-4; a possible D gene is TRBD1 (6 bases). V was shortened by 6 bases and J by 5 bases, with 8 bases between the two germline ends. The CDR3 totals 12 residues. CDR3 sequence: CASSRTENIQYF. The CDR3 bases are TGTGCCAGCAGCCGGACAGAAAACATTCAGTACTTC.

The chain has TRBV3-1 and TRBJ2-7; 9 bases fit TRBD2. CDR1 and CDR2 (germline): LGHDT, YNNKEL (reference sequence). J lost 1 base, V lost 3 bases, and 7 bases had no gene match. This CDR3 is 16 amino acids long. The DNA of the CDR3 is TGTGCCAGCAGCCACCTATTAGCGGGAGCTTCCTACGAGCAGTACTTC. This encodes CASSHLLAGASYEQYF.

This chain uses TRBV11-3 with TRBJ2-2; 10 positions agree with TRBD1. The CDR3 has 18 residues. The ends lost 5 bases at V and 3 bases at J; junction bases unmatched: 12. Germline V gene lookup returns CDR1 SGHNT and CDR2 YENEEA. The CDR3 DNA reads as TGTGCCAGCAGCCCCAGCCGGGACAGGGGATCGGACACCGGGGAGCTGTTTTTT. It is translated as CASSPSRDRGSDTGELFF.

This clonotype was recorded at least ten times. V is TRBV28 and J is TRBJ1-2; D remains unclear. This CDR3 is 13 amino acids long. V was trimmed by 5 bases and J by 0 bases, leaving 7 bases between them. The germline CDR1 and CDR2 sequences are MDHEN and SYDVKM. The CDR3 bases are TGTGCCAGCAGTATTAGTGCTAACTATGGCTACACCTTC. The encoded protein is CASSISANYGYTF.

The chain recombines TRBV11-2 with TRBJ1-2, with 7 bases identical to TRBD1. V lost 4 bases and J lost 5; bases outside the gene matches: 10. The V gene's germline CDR1 is SGHAT and CDR2 FQNNGV. This CDR3 is 15 amino acids long. CDR3 amino acids: CASSSPGGDRYGYTF. In DNA, the CDR3 is TGTGCCAGCAGCTCACCCGGCGGGGACAGATATGGCTACACCTTC.

There are a few counts of this clonotype. The chain couples TRBV14 to TRBJ2-5, with D uncertain. V lost 3 bases to trimming and J lost 4 bases, with 12 bases between them. CDR3 length: 14 residues. Germline V gene lookup returns CDR1 SGHDN and CDR2 FVKESK. The CDR3 is CASSQYRTPETQYF. CDR3 coding DNA: TGTGCCAGCAGCCAGTACCGGACCCCAGAGACCCAGTACTTC.

The chain couples TRBV27 to TRBJ2-2, with 15 bases identical to TRBD2. The V segment lost 4 bases and the J segment 8 bases; nucleotides outside the gene matches: 8. This CDR3 region has 17 residues. Germline CDR1 and CDR2: MNHEY and SMNVEV (reference sequence). DNA of the CDR3: TGTGCCAGCAGTTCCCGGACTAGCGGGAGGGCAGGAGGGGAGCTGTTTTTT. This encodes CASSSRTSGRAGGELFF.

This clonotype showed up just a few times. The V gene is TRBV12-3 or TRBV12-4, the J gene TRBJ2-1; the D is unclear. V was trimmed by 4 bases and J by 7 bases, leaving 11 bases between them. CDR3 size: 13 residues. DNA of the CDR3: TGTGCCAGCAGTTGGGGAATTTTTAATGAGCAGTTCTTC. Protein product: CASSWGIFNEQFF.

The sample holds a few counts of this clonotype. V is TRBV18 and J is TRBJ2-5, with D perhaps being TRBD1 or TRBD2 (6 bases each). This CDR3 spans 15 amino acids. In germline, CDR1 is KGHSH, CDR2 LQKENI. V was shortened by 1 base and J by 5 bases, with 14 bases between the two germline ends. CDR3 DNA: TGTGCCAGCTCACCACAGAAGGGGGGTTTGGAGACCCAGTACTTC. It encodes CASSPQKGGLETQYF.

This clonotype was seen a few times. The V gene is TRBV3-1, the J gene TRBJ2-7; 10 nucleotides agree with TRBD1. This CDR3 has 15 residues. In germline, CDR1 is LGHDT, CDR2 YNNKEL (reference sequence). Germline trimming cut 5 bases from V and 4 bases from J; bases unmatched to any gene: 8. This chain's CDR3 is CASSSRGTGEYEQYF. The CDR3 DNA is TGTGCCAGCAGCTCGAGAGGGACAGGGGAGTACGAGCAGTACTTC.

This clonotype came up many times. The chain employs TRBV27 and TRBJ2-2; TRBD1 is a possible D gene (6 bases). The CDR3 covers 14 residues. From germline, CDR1 is MNHEY and CDR2 SMNVEV (reference sequence). V was shortened by 6 bases and J by 6 bases, with 14 bases between the two germline ends. The CDR3 sequence: CASSPQGLAGELFF. The CDR3 DNA reads TGTGCCAGCAGCCCACAGGGTCTAGCCGGGGAGCTGTTTTTT.